A single sample is the source of the 27 T cell receptor beta chains below, sequenced in a study of T cells in Graves' hyperthyroidism and ophthalmopathy. Amplified TCR beta CDR3 regions came from RNA transcripts. Researchers ran a first-round RT-PCR on the TCR CDR3 using the HTBI primer set. Each CDR3 protein gets one entry after TCRdb re-called the multiplex PCR reads with MiXCR. The data hold 250,000 to 300,000 distinct CDR3 sequences, with roughly 19% observed a single time. The sample consisted of blood. All receptors derive from a man in his fifties with Graves' ophthalmopathy.

This clonotype was seen at least ten times. V gene TRBV28 combines with J gene TRBJ2-1; the D is unclear. Trimming stripped 7 bases from V and 12 bases from J, with 13 bases between. The CDR3 has 11 residues. Per germline, CDR1 MDHEN and CDR2 SYDVKM. The CDR3 DNA reads as TGTGCCAGCACCCTCGGACCCTGGCAGTTCTTC. It yields the protein CASTLGPWQFF.

Concerning this clonotype itself: The junction shows a germline mismatch at one end, possibly a read error. The J gene is TRBJ2-3, the V gene TRBV28; 8 bases fit TRBD2. The length of the CDR3 is 15 residues. Looked up from germline, CDR1 is MDHEN and CDR2 is SYDVKM. The CDR3 is CANSLERELTDTQYF. CDR3 bases: TGTGCCAACAGTTTGGAGCGGGAGCTCACAGATACGCAGTATTTT.

The V gene is TRBV5-1, the J gene TRBJ2-2; D might be TRBD1 or TRBD2, each matching 6 bases. This CDR3 is built from 15 residues. Trimming took 6 bases from V and 3 from J, leaving 15 bases between them. Germline CDR1 is SGHRS and CDR2 is YFSETQ. In DNA, the CDR3 is TGCGCCAGCACCCAAGACAGGAGGGACACCGGGGAGCTGTTTTTT. Translated: CASTQDRRDTGELFF.

This clonotype was counted a single time. The chain has TRBV6-2 or TRBV6-3 and TRBJ2-3; 8 bases are shared with TRBD1. The trim removed 2 bases at V and 6 bases at J, leaving 4 bases unmatched. The CDR3 sequence is 14 residues long. Germline CDR1 reads MNHEY; CDR2 reads SVGEGT. CDR3 in DNA: TGTGCCAGCAGTTACAGACAGGGGAGGGATACGCAGTATTTT. Its protein is CASSYRQGRDTQYF.

This clonotype was observed at least ten times. The chain has TRBV5-6 and TRBJ2-1; D might be TRBD1 (6 bases). CDR1 is SGHDT and CDR2 is YYEEEE in the germline V gene. Trimming cost V 1 base and J 8 bases, with 13 bases left between them. The CDR3 is 14 amino acids. CDR3 DNA sequence: TGTGCCAGCAGCTTGCCAGGGGCGCTGGATGAGCAGTTCTTC. Its translation: CASSLPGALDEQFF.

The V and J genes are TRBV3-1 and TRBJ2-7, with D maybe TRBD1 (6 bases). The germline V gene encodes CDR1 LGHDT and CDR2 YNNKEL (reference sequence). Trimming pared 4 bases from V and 5 bases from J, leaving 12 bases between. The CDR3 contains 13 residues. The CDR3 DNA is TGTGCCAGCAGCCTGACAGGATTGCACGAGCAGTACTTC. Its translation: CASSLTGLHEQYF.

V gene TRBV11-3 combines with J gene TRBJ2-5; 11 bases agree with TRBD1. There are 15 residues in the CDR3. J lost 4 bases, V lost 3 bases, and 4 bases had no gene match. Looked up from germline, CDR1 is SGHNT and CDR2 is YENEEA. The CDR3 bases are TGTGCCAGCAGCTTGCGGACAGGGGGCACAGAGACCCAGTACTTC. This encodes CASSLRTGGTETQYF.

This clonotype showed up many times. V and J are TRBV27 and TRBJ2-1, with 7 bases matching TRBD1. The CDR3 is 13 amino acids. Germline CDR1 reads MNHEY; CDR2 reads SMNVEV (reference sequence). With V trimmed by 4 bases and J by 7 bases, 4 bases remained unmatched. CDR3 bases: TGTGCCAGCAGTTGGGACAGTAGGAATGAGCAGTTCTTC. As protein: CASSWDSRNEQFF.

The V gene is TRBV20-1, the J gene TRBJ1-5; D is unresolved. The CDR3 sequence is 11 residues long. The V end lost 3 bases, the J end lost 6 bases, and 6 bases lay between the germline ends. The germline CDR1 and CDR2 sequences are DFQATT and SNEGSKA (reference sequence). CDR3 sequence (DNA): TGCAGTGCTAGTAAAGGTCAGCCCCAGCATTTT. This translates into CSASKGQPQHF.

The chain links TRBV10-3 to TRBJ2-3; a possible D gene is TRBD1 (5 bases). The germline gives CDR1 ENHRY, CDR2 SYGVKD. V shed 6 bases and J shed 0 bases, with 10 bases lying between them. The CDR3 has 14 residues. The CDR3 DNA reads TGTGCCATCAGGGTCGACAGTAGCACAGATACGCAGTATTTT. It encodes CAIRVDSSTDTQYF.

This clonotype was seen a handful of times. The chain has TRBV28 and TRBJ1-5; 7 bases align to TRBD1. Germline CDR1 MDHEN, CDR2 SYDVKM. V lost 5 bases and J lost 4; bases outside the gene matches: 11. This CDR3 comprises 16 residues. For the CDR3, the DNA is TGTGCCAGCAGTACATCTCCCCGGACAGGTAATCAGCCCCAGCATTTT. It specifies CASSTSPRTGNQPQHF. Full variable domain (rest looked up from reference TRBV28 and TRBJ1-5): DVKVTQSSRYLVKRTGEKVFLECVQDMDHENMFWYRQDPGLGLRLIYFSYDVKMKEKGDIPEGYSVSREKKERFSLILESASTNQTSMYLCASSTSPRTGNQPQHFGDGTRLSIL.

Ten or more counts support this clonotype. The V and J genes are TRBV6-5 and TRBJ1-5, with TRBD1 matching over 9 bases. After removal of 0 bases from V and 2 bases from J, the junction contained 2 bases not matched to a gene. The CDR3 extends over 16 amino acids. Germline V gene sequence: CDR1 MNHEY, CDR2 SVGAGI. CDR3 region: CASSYSGQGGNQPQHF. The CDR3 DNA follows: TGTGCCAGCAGTTACTCGGGACAGGGTGGCAATCAGCCCCAGCATTTT.

Remarks on this clonotype: Mismatch with germline at one junction end may stem from a read error. The chain uses TRBV6-5 and TRBJ1-5; 9 bases are shared with TRBD1. This CDR3 spans 15 amino acids. Germline V lookup: CDR1 MNHEY, CDR2 SVGAGI. Written as DNA, the CDR3 is TGTGCCGGCAGTGACTCTCCGGACAGGGGTCAGCCCCAGCATTTT. It specifies CAGSDSPDRGQPQHF.

This clonotype was recorded many times. V usage is TRBV11-2 and J usage is TRBJ2-1; perhaps TRBD2 as D (6 bases). Trimming took 5 bases from V and 2 from J, leaving 13 bases between them. Germline V lookup: CDR1 SGHAT, CDR2 FQNNGV. This CDR3 has 15 residues. The CDR3 DNA is TGTGCCAGCAGCCCCCCGGGCGGGGCCTACAATGAGCAGTTCTTC. Its protein product is CASSPPGGAYNEQFF.

On this clonotype: This may be a read error: a much more frequent sequence differs by one nucleotide. This chain links TRBV11-2 with TRBJ2-7, with D unresolved. This CDR3 spans 11 amino acids. The germline V gene has CDR1 SGHAT and CDR2 FQNNGV. The CDR3 DNA follows: TGTGCCAGCAGCCGCGTCTACGGGCAGTACTTC. Translation: CASSRVYGQYF.

This clonotype has a handful of counts. V usage is TRBV7-9 and J usage is TRBJ2-1, with D perhaps matching TRBD1 (6 bases). This CDR3 comprises 17 residues. Germline lookup yields CDR1 SEHNR and CDR2 FQNEAQ (reference sequence). Trimming left V 5 bases short and J 1 base short, with 18 bases between. CDR3 sequence (DNA): TGTGCCAGCAGCCCATCCATTTCAGGGGTATCCTACAATGAGCAGTTCTTC. This sequence encodes CASSPSISGVSYNEQFF.

This rearrangement joins TRBV12-3 or TRBV12-4 to TRBJ1-2, with unresolved D. Trimming took 7 bases from V and 3 from J, leaving 12 bases between them. This CDR3 region has 13 residues. CDR3 residues: CASTRRQDYGYTF. The CDR3 coding sequence is TGTGCCAGCACCAGGCGGCAGGACTATGGCTACACCTTC.

The V gene is TRBV20-1, the J gene TRBJ2-2, with D perhaps matching TRBD1 (6 bases). The CDR3 spans 15 residues. The V gene lost 4 bases and the J gene lost 2 bases, with 14 bases spanning the gap. Germline lookup yields CDR1 DFQATT and CDR2 SNEGSKA (reference sequence). CDR3 bases: TGCAGTGCTAAAGACCCGGGACATAACACCGGGGAGCTGTTTTTT. Translation gives CSAKDPGHNTGELFF.

About this clonotype itself: This may come from a read error, since a much larger clone is one base off. The CDR3 is CASSLNGGFGDTQYF. The CDR3, as DNA: TGCGCCAGCAGCTTGAACGGGGGGTTCGGAGATACGCAGTATTTT. The chain joins TRBV5-1 to TRBJ2-3, with 7 nucleotides matching TRBD2. The germline gives CDR1 SGHRS, CDR2 YFSETQ. The CDR3 is 15 amino acids. V trimming: 1 base; J trimming: 5 bases; junction bases outside the gene matches: 7.

Regarding this clonotype: Since a much larger clone is just one base distant, this may be a read error. The chain recombines TRBV18 with TRBJ2-7; D could derive from TRBD1 or TRBD2 (5 bases each). Germline assignment: CDR1 KGHSH and CDR2 LQKENI. This CDR3 has 14 residues. The CDR3 DNA reads as TGTGCCGGCTCAGGGACCACCGGACTTTACGAGCAGTACTTC. Protein product: CAGSGTTGLYEQYF.

This clonotype was seen more than once but under ten times. This chain uses TRBV6-2 or TRBV6-3 with TRBJ2-3, with TRBD2 identical over 7 bases. This CDR3 spans 16 amino acids. Per the germline V gene, CDR1 is MNHEY and CDR2 is SVGEGT. V dropped 1 base and J dropped 2; count of bases not matched to a gene: 6. CDR3 sequence reads: CASSYFTSAVTDTQYF. CDR3 DNA: TGTGCCAGCAGTTACTTCACTAGCGCTGTCACAGATACGCAGTATTTT.

This clonotype was recorded many times. The J gene is TRBJ2-2, the V gene TRBV3-1; D is uncertain. Trimming took off 1 base at V and 9 bases at J, with 12 bases between the two ends. This CDR3 comprises 14 residues. The germline gives CDR1 LGHDT, CDR2 YNNKEL (reference sequence). The CDR3 coding sequence is TGTGCCAGCAGCCAAGCTTTGGGGAACCGGGAGCTGTTTTTT. It yields the protein CASSQALGNRELFF. Based on the CDR3 plus reference TRBV3-1 and TRBJ2-2, the full variable domain is DTAVSQTPKYLVTQMGNDKSIKCEQNLGHDTMYWYKQDSKKFLKIMFSYNNKELIINETVPNRFSPKSPDKAHLNLHINSLELGDSAVYFCASSQALGNRELFFGEGSRLTVL.

This clonotype was counted many times. The chain links TRBV20-1 to TRBJ2-7; 13 bases align to TRBD2. Germline V lookup: CDR1 DFQATT, CDR2 SNEGSKA (reference sequence). Trimming at V came to 1 base and at J to 4 bases, leaving 13 bases not matched to a gene. CDR3 length: 18 residues. The CDR3 here is CSARVLAGGPNVPYEQYF. The CDR3 coding sequence is TGCAGTGCTAGAGTACTAGCGGGAGGGCCGAATGTTCCGTACGAGCAGTACTTC.

V gene TRBV12-3 or TRBV12-4 combines with J gene TRBJ2-3, with D tentatively TRBD1 (6 bases). Deletions cut 5 bases from V and 1 base from J, with 28 bases between. CDR3 length: 20 amino acids. DNA for the CDR3: TGTGCCAGCAGTATCCGGGGCCTTCGGGTCCAGGGGAAGGGCACAGATACGCAGTATTTT. It codes for CASSIRGLRVQGKGTDTQYF.

As concerns this clonotype: Possible read error: a much larger clone is one base away. As DNA, the CDR3 is TGCACCAGCAGCTTGGACCTAGCGGGAGGCAACGAGCAGTACTTC. Protein sequence: CTSSLDLAGGNEQYF. The V and J genes are TRBV5-1 and TRBJ2-7; 11 nucleotides match TRBD2. This CDR3 region has 15 residues. The germline CDR1 and CDR2 sequences are SGHRS and YFSETQ.

The rearrangement joins TRBV15 to TRBJ1-2, with D unresolved. Germline V gives CDR1 LNHNV, CDR2 YYDKDF (reference sequence). This CDR3 contains 13 residues. With 7 bases removed from V and 8 bases from J, the gap between germline ends came to 17 bases. CDR3 bases: TGTGCCACCACTCTTTATCGGGGAGAAGGCTACACCTTC. Protein: CATTLYRGEGYTF.

The J gene is TRBJ1-6, the V gene TRBV29-1, with 8 bases matching TRBD1. The germline V gene encodes CDR1 SQVTM and CDR2 ANQGSEA. The CDR3 runs to 14 residues. The junction had 1 base not matched to a gene; V was cut back by 5 bases and J by 1 base. The CDR3 DNA is TGCAGCGTTCGGGACAGGTCCTATAATTCACCCCTCCACTTT. This codes for CSVRDRSYNSPLHF.